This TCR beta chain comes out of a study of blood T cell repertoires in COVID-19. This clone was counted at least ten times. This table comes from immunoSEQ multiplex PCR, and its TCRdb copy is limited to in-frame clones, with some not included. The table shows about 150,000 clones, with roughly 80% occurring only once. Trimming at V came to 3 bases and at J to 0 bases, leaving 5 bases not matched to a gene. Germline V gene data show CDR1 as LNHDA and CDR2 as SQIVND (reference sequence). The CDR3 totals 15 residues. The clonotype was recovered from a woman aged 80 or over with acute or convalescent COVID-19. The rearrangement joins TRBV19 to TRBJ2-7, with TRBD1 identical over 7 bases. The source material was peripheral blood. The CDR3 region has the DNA TGTGCCAGTAGTATTAGGCCAGGGGGCTCCTACGAGCAGTACTTC. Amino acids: CASSIRPGGSYEQYF. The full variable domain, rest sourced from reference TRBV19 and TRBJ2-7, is DGGITQSPKYLFRKEGQNVTLSCEQNLNHDAMYWYRQDPGQGLRLIYYSQIVNDFQKGDIAEGYSVSREKKESFPLTVTSAQKNPTAFYLCASSIRPGGSYEQYFGPGTRLTVT.